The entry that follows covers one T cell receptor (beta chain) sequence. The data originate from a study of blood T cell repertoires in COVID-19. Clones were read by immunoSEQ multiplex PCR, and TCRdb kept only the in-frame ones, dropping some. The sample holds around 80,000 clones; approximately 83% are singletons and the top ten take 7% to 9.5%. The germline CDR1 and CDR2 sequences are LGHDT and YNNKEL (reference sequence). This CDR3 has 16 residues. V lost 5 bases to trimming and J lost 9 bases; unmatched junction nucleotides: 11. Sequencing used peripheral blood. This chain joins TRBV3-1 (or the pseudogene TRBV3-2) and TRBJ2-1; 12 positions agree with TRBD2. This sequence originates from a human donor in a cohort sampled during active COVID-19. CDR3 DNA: TGTGCCAGCAGCTCCACCCTAGCGGGAGGGCAGGGTGAGCAGTTCTTC. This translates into CASSSTLAGGQGEQFF.